This T cell receptor (beta chain) originates from a study of shared clonotypes between healthy human individuals. The CDR3 sequence is 14 residues long. Germline CDR1 WSHSY, CDR2 SAAADI. V shed 5 bases and J 3 bases; nucleotides not matched to a gene: 3. The test was conducted at deep level. Some clones are missing from TCRdb's copy, which holds only in-frame ones; the method was immunoSEQ multiplex PCR. The sample has some 550,000 clones, 97% seen once. This TCR was sampled from a woman younger than 45 in good health. The chain recombines TRBV10-2 with TRBJ1-3; TRBD1 matches 8 bases. The sequencing input was naive CD4+ T cells sorted from blood. Subset described: CD45RA+ positively selected. DNA for the CDR3: TGCGCCAGCAGTAGGACAGGGTTTGGAAACACCATATATTTT. Translated: CASSRTGFGNTIYF.